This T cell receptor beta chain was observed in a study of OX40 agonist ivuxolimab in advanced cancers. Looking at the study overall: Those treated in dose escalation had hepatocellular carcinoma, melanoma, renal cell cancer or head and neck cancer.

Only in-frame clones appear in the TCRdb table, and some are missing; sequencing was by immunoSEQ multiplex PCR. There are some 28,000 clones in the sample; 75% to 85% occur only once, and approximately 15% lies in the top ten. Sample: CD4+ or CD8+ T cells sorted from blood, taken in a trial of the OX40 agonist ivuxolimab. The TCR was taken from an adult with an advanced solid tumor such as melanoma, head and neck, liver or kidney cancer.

CDR3 amino acids: CAWSGEYNSPLHF. CDR3 DNA sequence: TGTGCCTGGAGTGGGGAGTATAATTCACCCCTCCACTTT. The chain employs TRBV30 and TRBJ1-6; D is ambiguous. V lost 1 base to trimming and J lost 4 bases, with 5 bases between them. CDR3 size: 13 residues. Germline V gives CDR1 GTSNPN, CDR2 SVGIG (reference sequence).